This T cell receptor beta chain was observed in a study of CD8 T cells in Susac syndrome. Per germline, CDR1 MGHRA and CDR2 YSYEKL. The CDR3 has 15 amino acids. V shed 0 bases and J shed 8 bases, with 16 bases lying between them. It was with random hexamers that about 0.45 to 1 ug RNA was reverse transcribed. TCRdb reanalysed the immunoSEQ multiplex PCR reads using MiXCR and keeps one entry per CDR3 protein. The repertoire consists of roughly 100,000 distinct CDR3 sequences, with roughly 94% occurring once and the leading ten covering about 0.29%. CD8+ and CD4+ blood T cells underwent TCR beta sequencing.

This TCR came from a human donor with Susac syndrome. Sequenced sample: CD4+ T cells from PBMCs. The chain recombines TRBV4-1 with TRBJ1-2; TRBD1 might be the D (6 bases). CDR3 nucleotides: TGCGCCAGCAGCCAAGATATGGGGGGCGGGAGGGGCTACACCTTC. It specifies CASSQDMGGGRGYTF.